The present TCR beta chain was sequenced within a study of T cells after yellow fever vaccination. General observations from the study: FACS-sorted repertoires could contain abundant clonotypes contaminating from the bulk population.

It was through 5'RACE template switching that TCR cDNA was made, with a universal primer site and UMIs added. TCRdb itself ran the 5' RACE reads through MiXCR, one entry per CDR3 protein. The sample carries 510,000 or so distinct CDR3 sequences, about 19% recorded once. The CDR3 is 15 amino acids. Trimming removed 3 bases from V and 3 bases from J, with 12 bases in between. From germline, CDR1 is SGHNT and CDR2 YENEEA. About this clonotype: The antigen is not known.

The sample consisted of PBMCs, taken 15 days after the yellow fever booster vaccination. This chain uses TRBV11-3 with TRBJ2-1; D tentatively fits TRBD1 or TRBD2 (6 bases each). This sequence originates from a man younger than 45 who received the YFV17D yellow fever vaccine. In nucleotides, the CDR3 is TGTGCCAGCAGCTTTCCGGGGGCAGACTACAATGAGCAGTTCTTC. This translates into CASSFPGADYNEQFF.